This T cell receptor (beta chain) was sequenced during a study of T cell responses to AZD1222 COVID-19 vaccine. Study-wide context: Second-dose recipients at about 4 or about 12 weeks were treated as one pooled group.

This CDR3 spans 16 amino acids. The germline CDR1 and CDR2 sequences are MGHRA and YSYEKL. Regarding this clone: One end of the junction does not line up with germline, which may come from a read error.

Sequencing was performed with immunoSEQ multiplex PCR; in TCRdb, only in-frame clones are kept and a portion is missing. The sample has 85,000 to 90,000 clones, approximately 89% seen once. J is TRBJ1-4 and V is TRBV4-1; tentative D call: TRBD1 (6 bases). This sequence originates from an adult in good health. The sample was peripheral blood, taken on day 0 of AZD1222 vaccination. In nucleotides, the CDR3 is TGCGCCAGCAGCAAAGGACAGAGTGCAACTAATGACAAACTGTTTTTT. Translated, it gives CASSKGQSATNDKLFF.